The rows below give T cell receptor beta chains drawn from one sample of a study of OX40 agonist ivuxolimab in advanced cancers. TCRdb keeps only in-frame clones here, not all; method: immunoSEQ multiplex PCR. The sample has about 62,000 clones; around four fifths are singletons. Material: CD4+ or CD8+ T cells sorted from blood, obtained in a trial of the OX40 agonist ivuxolimab. These receptors were obtained from an adult with an advanced solid tumor such as melanoma, head and neck, liver or kidney cancer. Each CDR3 is given with its conserved first and last residue. A D gene is named only where the DNA matches it firmly. A clone size is listed for some rows: how often the clone was seen (once, few, many), or a class if it is expanded.

TRBD1	TRBV19	-	TRBJ1-1	TGTGCCAGTAGTACCCGACAGGGGAAGACTGAAGCTTTCTTT	CASSTRQGKTEAFF
-	TRBV28	once	TRBJ2-7	TGTGCCAGCAGTTTGACAGACTACGAGCAGTACTTC	CASSLTDYEQYF
-	TRBV11-2	-	TRBJ1-1	TGTGCCAGCAGCTTAAATCAGGGAAGCACTGAAGCTTTCTTT	CASSLNQGSTEAFF
-	TRBV5-1	-	TRBJ2-7	TGCGCCAGCAGGCCTACGGACAGCTCCTACGAGCAGTACTTC	CASRPTDSSYEQYF
-	TRBV5-1	once	TRBJ2-5	TGCGCCAGCAGGGTTAGCGCGAGGGGGGAGACCCAGTACTTC	CASRVSARGETQYF
-	TRBV5-4	-	TRBJ2-2	TGTGCCAGCAGCTTTGGGGGTTCCGGGGAGCTGTTTTTT	CASSFGGSGELFF
-	TRBV5-5	-	TRBJ1-1	TGTGCCAGCAGCGGTCGTGGAGACCCCACTGAAGCTTTCTTT	CASSGRGDPTEAFF
-	TRBV2	-	TRBJ1-6	TGTGCCAGCAGATGGTCAGGGGATAATTCACCCCTCCACTTT	CASRWSGDNSPLHF
TRBD1	TRBV19	-	TRBJ1-2	TGTGCCAGTAGTATGGTCCAAGGGGGCCTCTATGGCTACACCTTC	CASSMVQGGLYGYTF
-	TRBV4-3	-	TRBJ2-7	TGCGCCAGCAGCCAAGATTCTAGCGATCTCTACGAGCAGTACTTC	CASSQDSSDLYEQYF
TRBD2	TRBV28	-	TRBJ2-2	TGTGCCAGCATGGTGGCGGGAGTTAGCACCGGGGAGCTGTTTTTT	CASMVAGVSTGELFF
-	TRBV5-1	-	TRBJ2-7	TGCGCCAGCAGCTTTATGGGGCATTCCTACGAGCAGTACTTC	CASSFMGHSYEQYF
TRBD1	TRBV30	few	TRBJ2-2	TGTGCCCTCGGCAGGGGGTACACCGGGGAGCTGTTTTTT	CALGRGYTGELFF
TRBD1	TRBV11-3	-	TRBJ1-5	TGTGCCAGCAGCTTAGATCGGATAGGGGGCTTCCTATATAGCAATCAGCCCCAGCATTTT	CASSLDRIGGFLYSNQPQHF
TRBD1	TRBV4-1	-	TRBJ2-7	TGCGCCAGCAGCCAAATTCCGGGACAGGGGGTTTCGGCGTACTACGAGCAGTACTTC	CASSQIPGQGVSAYYEQYF
-	TRBV28	-	TRBJ1-1	TGTGCCAGCAGTTTTAATAAACAGAACACTGAAGCTTTCTTT	CASSFNKQNTEAFF
-	TRBV2	-	TRBJ2-7	TGTGCCAGCGGGAAGGTAGCCAGGGGGGTCGAGGGGTCCTACGAGCAGTACTTC	CASGKVARGVEGSYEQYF
-	TRBV7-8	few	TRBJ1-1	TGTGCCAGCAGCCGGACGGTAGGATCCATGAACACTGAAGCTTTCTTT	CASSRTVGSMNTEAFF
-	TRBV14	once	TRBJ2-4	TGTGCCAGCAGCCAAGATCGTGCAGGGGCAAACATTCAGTACTTC	CASSQDRAGANIQYF
TRBD1	TRBV7-9	-	TRBJ2-2	TGTGCCAACCCACGTGGGGACAGGGGGTCTAGCACCGGGGAGCTGTTTTTT	CANPRGDRGSSTGELFF
TRBD1	TRBV27	-	TRBJ1-2	TGTGCCAGCAGTTTATCAGGGACAGGGTGGCCTTATGGCTACACCTTC	CASSLSGTGWPYGYTF
-	TRBV4-1	-	TRBJ2-3	TGCGCCAGCAGCCAAGGGAAAGGTCGGGATACGCAGTATTTT	CASSQGKGRDTQYF
TRBD2	TRBV30	-	TRBJ2-5	TGTGCCTGGAGTGTAAATAGCGGGAGAGAGACCCAGTACTTC	CAWSVNSGRETQYF
TRBD2	TRBV7-9	-	TRBJ2-1	TGTGCCAGCAGCTCTCTAGCGGGCGACTACAATGAGCAGTTCTTC	CASSSLAGDYNEQFF
TRBD1	TRBV7-9	-	TRBJ2-5	TGTGCCAGCAGCCGAATAACAGGGGACCAAGAGACCCAGTACTTC	CASSRITGDQETQYF
TRBD2	TRBV5-1	-	TRBJ2-7	TGCGCCAGCAGCTTGGCGGGACTAGCGGCCTACAGAATCTACGAGCAGTACTTC	CASSLAGLAAYRIYEQYF
-	TRBV5-1	-	TRBJ2-5	TGCGCCAGCAGCTTGGGGGGCGGGCAAGAGACCCAGTACTTC	CASSLGGGQETQYF
TRBD1	TRBV11-2	-	TRBJ2-3	TGTGCCAGCAGTCCGACAGGGGGCGCAGATACGCAGTATTTT	CASSPTGGADTQYF
-	TRBV28	-	TRBJ2-7	TGTGCCAGCAGTTTAACGTCTCCGGGCAGATCGGGCGAGCAGTACTTC	CASSLTSPGRSGEQYF
-	TRBV9	-	TRBJ2-7	TGTGCCAGCAGCGTAGGGACAGCGACGAACGAGCAGTACTTC	CASSVGTATNEQYF
-	TRBV6-5	-	TRBJ1-2	TGTGCCAGCAGACCGGGCTGGGGCCTCTATGGCTACACCTTC	CASRPGWGLYGYTF